The text below deals with one T cell receptor beta chain. Its antigen is currently unknown. The data were obtained in a study of fetal regulatory T cell absence and autoimmunity. Background on the study: IPEX patients had exocrine pancreas autoimmunity without clinical diabetes.

The assay was immunoSEQ multiplex PCR, and TCRdb's table has in-frame clones only and misses some. The table includes around 100,000 clones, about two thirds detected once. Study results and limitations: Some top pancreas TCR clones were over 80-fold enriched versus cord blood.

Sequenced material: pancreas tissue. This receptor was identified in a male donor with IPEX syndrome.

The CDR3 bases are TGTGCCAGTAGTCCCCGGACAGGGGGCGATACGCAGTATTTT. It specifies CASSPRTGGDTQYF. The chain joins TRBV19 to TRBJ2-3; 11 nucleotides match TRBD1. V lost 5 bases and J lost 6; bases outside the gene matches: 4. Per germline, CDR1 LNHDA and CDR2 SQIVND (reference sequence). CDR3 length: 14 amino acids.